The clone carrying this TCR beta chain occurred a few times. This sample stems from a study of T-cell reconstitution after alpha-beta-depleted transplantation in children. The CDR3 runs 16 residues. V was trimmed by 3 bases and J by 0 bases, leaving 12 bases between them. CDR1 ENHRY and CDR2 SYGVKD come from the germline V gene. For TCRbeta, the library was prepared with unique molecular identifiers. TCRdb passed the PCR reads through MiXCR, listing each CDR3 protein once. The sample has about 610,000 distinct CDR3 sequences; approximately 10% are singletons. The TCR comes from a human donor who donated a stem cell graft to a child with acute myeloid leukemia. This specimen consisted of PBMCs from the stem cell graft donor, obtained from the stem cell graft. The chain is built from TRBV10-3 and TRBJ2-1, with TRBD2 as a possible D gene (6 bases). The CDR3 loop reads CAISEFAGSSYNEQFF. DNA of the CDR3: TGTGCCATCAGTGAATTCGCGGGGAGCTCCTACAATGAGCAGTTCTTC.